This entry concerns a single T cell receptor beta chain. What antigen it recognizes has not been identified. There are no base qualities to consult, and no much larger clone falls within one base. Libraries came from the immunoSEQ multiplex PCR assay. For the multiplex PCR, a mixture combining 60 forward primers for TCR Vbeta segments and 13 reverse primers for TCR Jbeta segments was used. A multiplex PCR assay on genomic DNA amplified the CDR3 region of rearranged TCR beta genes. The amplified TCR beta libraries were sequenced on the Illumina HiSeq System as 87-base-pair reads. For the original study's pipeline: A later analysis tallied 75 million to 95 million unique TCR beta chains across the 666 repertoires, and roughly 11 million of those chains were shared by two or more donors. To remove PCR and sequencing errors, raw reads were error-corrected and collapsed into unique sequences using a nearest-neighbor algorithm that merged closely related sequences. Alignment of CDR3 sequences to IMGT reference sequences was used to assign V, D and J gene segments. For a sequence to be retained, a match of at least six nucleotides was required to both a V gene segment and a J gene segment. Rearrangements were called productive when the CDR3 lacked stop codons and stayed in frame with V and J; all others were non-productive. Following IMGT convention, CDR3 was defined as the stretch from the second conserved V-encoded cysteine to the conserved J-encoded phenylalanine. In an earlier analysis of approximately 590 of the donors, sequences lacking an unambiguous match to a single V gene segment were excluded. An earlier analysis of 500 to 700 of the donors classified V segments as functional when productive rearrangements were above 56.7% and as segregating when the standard deviation between donors was above 5%. A statistical classification framework was built for diagnosing cytomegalovirus status from the catalog of TCR beta chain sequences. In a later analysis, V and J genes were assigned by comparing TCR nucleotide sequences against IMGT/GENE-DB human TR gene sequences. In a later analysis, CDR3 sequences and most-parsimonious VDJ recombination scenarios were assigned using the TCRdist pipeline. In a later analysis, each TCR beta chain was defined by its CDR3 amino acid sequence together with its V-gene family, and reads without a unique V-gene family were excluded. A later analysis removed 500 to 650 highly shared, low-generation-probability nucleotide sequences to deal with suspected cross-contamination and a sequencing artifact. In a later analysis, a clonal expansion index for each public chain was calculated from normalized within-repertoire ranks of inferred template counts. In a later analysis, generation probabilities were computed with a VDJ recombination model fitted to out-of-frame rearrangements, and the resulting probabilities were checked against IGoR. A later analysis scored TCR-TCR, TCR-HLA and TCR-CMV co-occurrence with hypergeometric tests, applying a repertoire-size bias correction to TCR pairs. In a later analysis, false discovery rates were estimated by permuting HLA or CMV assignments 20 times. In a later analysis, co-occurring TCRs were grouped using DBSCAN, with TCRdist sequence similarity added in when clustering inside HLA-allele-positive subsets. For co-occurrence clustering, repertoires with fewer than 30,000 or more than 120,000 public chains were excluded, along with five repertoires with anomalous nucleotide sharing. Here the immuneACCESS table is served through TCRdb, limited to in-frame sequences with V and J called. Missing clones are a known gap in these copies; in checked studies unresolved V genes cover under half, and the rest lacks a known reason. From that table come the V and J calls and clone size; the DNA was used to work out D and trimming. In this sample the table shows under 200,000 clones, approximately 80% of which occur a single time. The ten largest clones capture approximately 1.3% of the sample.

These data are taken from a study of cytomegalovirus exposure and HLA in healthy donors (dated by TCRdb to 2016 to 2017). The study in broad terms: An earlier analysis of more than 550 of the donors reported approximately 300 Gb of sequence data and approximately 120 million unique TCR beta sequences obtained from around 180 million T cells. An early release that covered some 630 HLA-typed donors contained approximately 290 gigabases of sequencing data and 85 million to 100 million unique TCR sequences. Among the approximately 420 genotyped donors, 75% to 90% belonged to the genetic ancestry cluster associated with self-reported Caucasian donors. The study aimed to test whether signatures of past pathogen exposure could be identified by cataloging public T cell receptors. The study profiled the T cell repertoires of under 700 subjects by immunosequencing and related them to cytomegalovirus serostatus. A separate validation cohort of roughly 120 different subjects was used in addition to the approximately 640-subject first cohort. High-throughput TCR immunosequencing, statistical association of individual TCRs with disease status, and machine learning were combined to predict cytomegalovirus infection status. To study patterns of TCR occurrence, a later analysis re-analyzed previously published TCR beta repertoires from under 750 donors and added high-resolution HLA genotyping. In the later analysis, no new phenotypic data were used to find candidate immune exposures; instead, reliance was placed on TCR beta sequences and their occurrence across donors. To decide whether each TCR beta V gene segment behaved as functional or pseudogenic, an earlier analysis of fewer than 750 of the donors relied on high-throughput TCR beta sequencing. Donor age, sex, ethnicity and CMV serostatus were compiled together with the repertoire data. Genome-wide SNP genotypes for about 65% of the 666 donors were used in a later genetic analysis, which treated that subset as a discovery cohort. Every discovery cohort repertoire had been produced on one sequencing platform. Class I and class II HLA loci were covered by the typing at four-digit resolution. Typing coverage differed by locus: A, B, C, DRB1 and DQB1 were typed in roughly 620-630 donors, DQA1 in 500 to 550, DPA1 in 600 to 610, and DPB1 in around 440. A handful of DR-DQ haplotypes were treated as single units for association and clustering because of strong linkage in the cohort. On average, roughly 240,000 unique TCR beta nucleotide sequences were sequenced per donor among about 400 genotyped donors of the cohort, with roughly 18% of those sequences being non-productive. Beyond this particular receptor, the publication reports: Because the 87-base-pair reads could not distinguish some IMGT-functional V segments, including TRBV6-2 and TRBV6-3, those segments were excluded. An association between a missense DCLRE1C variant and V-gene and J-gene trimming of TCR beta chains was found in a later genetic analysis and replicated in an independent cohort. A cluster of highly shared sequence variants was judged likely to be a technical artifact of the sequencing pipeline. It was suggested by the authors that the approach could potentially be generalized to other disease states and immunological phenotypes. Most TCR sequences were observed very rarely across donors, whereas some public TCRs were present in many individuals. Because HLA typing was unavailable for some donors at each locus, only the typed subset was used in association tests. The cohort was sequenced for TCR beta chains only, and without alpha or paired-chain data the features that could be detected were limited. In a later genetic analysis, fewer N-insertions in productive TCRs were reported among donors in an Asian-associated ancestry cluster than the approximately 710-donor mean. Three of the identified cytomegalovirus-associated TCR beta chains were confirmed in vitro to be specific for cytomegalovirus antigens. Specific HLA alleles were associated with 16,951 TCR beta sequences at a false discovery rate of 0.05 in a later analysis. Correlated functional status among segregating V segments might reflect linkage disequilibrium, but an unknown experimental factor could not be ruled out. A total of about 150 TCR beta chains were listed by the study as associated with cytomegalovirus. Sequencing depth was assumed to be roughly uniform across donors in the presence/absence analyses, though that assumption may not hold. Because counts were too low, fewer than 20 rarely observed V segments, including chromosome 9 orphons, were excluded from the earlier analysis of around 640 of the donors. The classifier was reported to diagnose cytomegalovirus status with high specificity and sensitivity in both the original and validation cohorts. A further reported finding was that TCR beta sequences accurately predicted the HLA-A and HLA-B alleles for most subjects in the first cohort. Broadly in line with IMGT annotations, most TCR beta V segments showed up in productive rearrangements about 90% or about 30% of the time in an earlier analysis of approximately 640 of the donors. A later analysis reported that several top co-occurrence clusters appeared linked to parvovirus B19, influenza, CMV and Epstein-Barr virus. When HLA alleles, especially DR and DQ, strongly co-occurred, TCR associations were difficult to assign to individual alleles. In a later analysis, most CMV-associated TCR beta chains were found to appear HLA-restricted, with HLA associations seemingly driven largely by CMV exposure. Immune exposure information for the cohort was limited to CMV serostatus. In a later analysis, HLA-associated TCR beta chains were found to be more clonally expanded and to have lower generation probabilities than equally common non-associated chains. According to a later analysis, TCR association rates differed among HLA loci, with DRB1 alleles showing the most associated TCRs and HLA-C alleles showing the fewest.

The cohort comprised some 730 healthy bone marrow donors. All cohort members were sampled while nominally healthy, although unrecorded immune exposures were likely present. The donor tested CMV seronegative and was one of the 352 seronegative cohort members. Every donor gave a peripheral blood sample, and the peripheral blood mononuclear cells from that sample were used for TCR beta sequencing. The Qiagen DNeasy Blood Extraction Kit was used to extract genomic DNA from the blood cell samples. The CDR3 runs 13 amino acids, cysteine and phenylalanine included. Only the CDR3 region is kept as DNA, spanning 39 bases read in frame from base 1. V lost 7 bases and J lost 2 bases, and the count of bases not matched to a germline gene is 3. CDR1 and CDR2 were assigned from the germline V gene as MDHEN and SYDVKM.

Recombination linked TRBV28 to TRBJ1-2, and TRBD1 matches 8 of the central bases. The material sequenced was PBMCs. The receptor's source is a young man in good health and CMV-seronegative. The CDR3 protein: CASMQGANYGYTF. Read as DNA, the sequence is TGTGCCAGCATGCAGGGGGCGAACTATGGCTACACCTTC.